This is a list of T cell receptor beta chains from one sample in a study of blood T cell repertoires in COVID-19. Repertoires were generated with immunoSEQ multiplex PCR, while TCRdb's copy carries only in-frame clones and drops some. The sample lists 400,000 or so clones, around 91% occurring once. Sequenced input: PBMCs or T cells enriched from blood (not recorded which). The origin of the receptors is a man aged 18 to 29 who had recovered from COVID-19. Both conserved end residues are part of each CDR3. Each record gives: D gene, V gene, J gene, clone size, CDR3 DNA, CDR3 protein. D genes are given only for firm matches. Size is omitted from some rows. Given values are once, few, many or a class for expanded clones.

d_gene: NA; v_gene: TRBV6-1; j_gene: TRBJ1-6; abundance: NA; CDR3nt: TGTGCCAGCATTGAAGGGCATAATTCACCCCTCCACTTT; CDR3aa: CASIEGHNSPLHF
d_gene: TRBD2; v_gene: TRBV4-1; j_gene: TRBJ2-3; abundance: NA; CDR3nt: TGCGCCAGCAGCCAAGAGGGACTAGCGGGAAGGTGGTGGGACACAGATACGCAGTATTTT; CDR3aa: CASSQEGLAGRWWDTDTQYF
d_gene: NA; v_gene: TRBV3-1/TRBV3-2; j_gene: TRBJ1-2; abundance: NA; CDR3nt: TGTGCCAGCAGCCAAGGCACAGTTGGGAACTATGGCTACACCTTC; CDR3aa: CASSQGTVGNYGYTF
d_gene: NA; v_gene: TRBV27; j_gene: TRBJ1-6; abundance: NA; CDR3nt: TGTGCCAGCAGTACGGGTAATTCACCCCTCCACTTT; CDR3aa: CASSTGNSPLHF
d_gene: TRBD2; v_gene: TRBV3-1/TRBV3-2; j_gene: TRBJ2-5; abundance: NA; CDR3nt: TGTGCCAGCAGCCAAAAGCCGGGGACTAGCGGGTCGAGTTCTCAGACCCAGTACTTC; CDR3aa: CASSQKPGTSGSSSQTQYF
d_gene: NA; v_gene: TRBV19; j_gene: TRBJ1-2; abundance: NA; CDR3nt: TGTGCCAGTAGTATTCAGGGTACACAATACGGCTACACCTTC; CDR3aa: CASSIQGTQYGYTF
d_gene: NA; v_gene: TRBV3-1/TRBV3-2; j_gene: TRBJ1-1; abundance: NA; CDR3nt: TGTGCCAGCAGCCACACCCCCGACACCCATGCGGCTTTCTTT; CDR3aa: CASSHTPDTHAAFF
d_gene: TRBD2; v_gene: TRBV15; j_gene: TRBJ2-1; abundance: NA; CDR3nt: TGTGCCACCAGCCTTAGCGGGAGGGTCAATGAGCAGTTCTTC; CDR3aa: CATSLSGRVNEQFF
d_gene: TRBD2; v_gene: TRBV7-9; j_gene: TRBJ2-5; abundance: NA; CDR3nt: TGTGCCAGCAGTTTTAGCGGGAGGACTGAGACCCAGTACTTC; CDR3aa: CASSFSGRTETQYF
d_gene: TRBD2; v_gene: TRBV11-2; j_gene: TRBJ2-7; abundance: NA; CDR3nt: TGTGCCAGCAGCTTGGCGGGGGGCCACGAGCAGTACTTC; CDR3aa: CASSLAGGHEQYF
d_gene: NA; v_gene: TRBV5-4; j_gene: TRBJ1-4; abundance: NA; CDR3nt: TGTGCCAGCAGCCCTTGGAATGGGGAAGGGGGAGAAAAACTGTTTTTT; CDR3aa: CASSPWNGEGGEKLFF
d_gene: NA; v_gene: TRBV6-5; j_gene: TRBJ1-5; abundance: NA; CDR3nt: TGTGCCAGCAGTTACTCCCCCTACGGGAATCAGCCCCAGCATTTT; CDR3aa: CASSYSPYGNQPQHF
d_gene: NA; v_gene: TRBV3-1/TRBV3-2; j_gene: TRBJ1-2; abundance: NA; CDR3nt: TGTGCCAGCAGCCAACCAGGTCGCTATGGCTACACCTTC; CDR3aa: CASSQPGRYGYTF
d_gene: TRBD2; v_gene: TRBV28; j_gene: TRBJ2-1; abundance: NA; CDR3nt: TGTGCCAGCAGCACACTAGCGGGAGGGCTGTCCTACAATGAGCAGTTCTTC; CDR3aa: CASSTLAGGLSYNEQFF
d_gene: NA; v_gene: TRBV29-1; j_gene: TRBJ1-1; abundance: NA; CDR3nt: TGCAGCGTTATGGGCAGATTGAACACTGAAGCTTTCTTT; CDR3aa: CSVMGRLNTEAFF
d_gene: NA; v_gene: TRBV3-1/TRBV3-2; j_gene: TRBJ1-5; abundance: NA; CDR3nt: TGTGCCAGCAGCGACCTAGGGGGTCAGCCCCAGCATTTT; CDR3aa: CASSDLGGQPQHF
d_gene: NA; v_gene: TRBV28; j_gene: TRBJ1-5; abundance: NA; CDR3nt: TGTGCCAGTGCGCGGGACCACCGCCATCAGCCCCAGCATTTT; CDR3aa: CASARDHRHQPQHF
d_gene: NA; v_gene: TRBV6-6; j_gene: TRBJ2-5; abundance: NA; CDR3nt: TGTGCCAGCAGTCTTGGTAGCAAGGGCAGGAGGGAAGAGACCCAGTACTTC; CDR3aa: CASSLGSKGRREETQYF
d_gene: TRBD1; v_gene: TRBV19; j_gene: TRBJ2-2; abundance: NA; CDR3nt: TGTGCCAGTAGTAGGAAGGGGGCGATCACCGGGGAGCTGTTTTTT; CDR3aa: CASSRKGAITGELFF
d_gene: TRBD2; v_gene: TRBV6-5; j_gene: TRBJ2-3; abundance: NA; CDR3nt: TGTGCCAGCAGTTTCCTTAGCGGGAGAGGGGAAGATACGCAGTATTTT; CDR3aa: CASSFLSGRGEDTQYF
d_gene: NA; v_gene: TRBV7-3; j_gene: TRBJ2-5; abundance: NA; CDR3nt: TGTGCCAGCAGCCTACAAGCGAACCCACAAGAGACCCAGTACTTC; CDR3aa: CASSLQANPQETQYF
d_gene: TRBD1; v_gene: TRBV3-1/TRBV3-2; j_gene: TRBJ1-2; abundance: NA; CDR3nt: TGTGCCAGCAGCCTTGGGACAGAAATCTATGGCTACACCTTC; CDR3aa: CASSLGTEIYGYTF
d_gene: TRBD2; v_gene: TRBV5-4; j_gene: TRBJ2-3; abundance: NA; CDR3nt: TGTGCCAGCAGCTTAAGGGACTATGCTAGCACAGATACGCAGTATTTT; CDR3aa: CASSLRDYASTDTQYF
d_gene: NA; v_gene: TRBV28; j_gene: TRBJ2-3; abundance: NA; CDR3nt: TGTGCCAGCAGCTGGAACGACAGGGATACGCAGTATTTT; CDR3aa: CASSWNDRDTQYF
d_gene: TRBD1; v_gene: TRBV27; j_gene: TRBJ1-2; abundance: NA; CDR3nt: TGTGCCAGCAGTGTCACCCTAGAACACCGGACAGGCTTGGATGGCTACACCTTC; CDR3aa: CASSVTLEHRTGLDGYTF
d_gene: NA; v_gene: TRBV2; j_gene: TRBJ1-3; abundance: NA; CDR3nt: TGTGCCAGCAGTCTACGGGACTCTGGAAACACCATATATTTT; CDR3aa: CASSLRDSGNTIYF
d_gene: NA; v_gene: TRBV2; j_gene: TRBJ2-7; abundance: NA; CDR3nt: TGTGCCAGCAGTGAGATTAGGGCAGGGAATAGGTACGAGCAGTACTTC; CDR3aa: CASSEIRAGNRYEQYF
d_gene: TRBD1; v_gene: TRBV6-5; j_gene: TRBJ1-4; abundance: NA; CDR3nt: TGTGCCAGCAGTAACAGGGGTCGGGGTGAAAAACTGTTTTTT; CDR3aa: CASSNRGRGEKLFF
d_gene: NA; v_gene: TRBV2; j_gene: TRBJ2-7; abundance: NA; CDR3nt: TGTGCCAGCAAGGGGGACACCACCTACGAGCAGTACTTC; CDR3aa: CASKGDTTYEQYF
d_gene: NA; v_gene: TRBV28; j_gene: TRBJ1-5; abundance: NA; CDR3nt: TGTGCCAGCAGTTTGGTGCAGGGAGGGATGTCCCAGCATTTT; CDR3aa: CASSLVQGGMSQHF
d_gene: TRBD1; v_gene: TRBV5-5; j_gene: TRBJ1-5; abundance: NA; CDR3nt: TGTGCCAGCAGCTTAGGACAGGGGGCAGGAGCGGATCAGCCCCAGCATTTT; CDR3aa: CASSLGQGAGADQPQHF
d_gene: TRBD2; v_gene: TRBV28; j_gene: TRBJ2-7; abundance: NA; CDR3nt: TGTGCCAGTCTAGCGGGGACCTCCTACGAGCAGTACTTC; CDR3aa: CASLAGTSYEQYF
d_gene: TRBD2; v_gene: TRBV9; j_gene: TRBJ2-1; abundance: NA; CDR3nt: TGTGCCAGCAGCTCGGGGGGGACTAATGAGCAGTTCTTC; CDR3aa: CASSSGGTNEQFF
d_gene: TRBD1; v_gene: TRBV14; j_gene: TRBJ1-2; abundance: NA; CDR3nt: TGTGCCAGCAGCCAAGAACTAGGGGGCGCAGACTATGGCTACACCTTC; CDR3aa: CASSQELGGADYGYTF
d_gene: TRBD2; v_gene: TRBV5-1; j_gene: TRBJ2-1; abundance: NA; CDR3nt: TGCGCCAGCAGCCAGGGACTAGCGGGAGGTAATGAGCAGTTCTTC; CDR3aa: CASSQGLAGGNEQFF
d_gene: NA; v_gene: TRBV28; j_gene: TRBJ1-1; abundance: NA; CDR3nt: TGTGCCAGCAGTTTATTTACGCCTAGTGAAGCTTTCTTT; CDR3aa: CASSLFTPSEAFF
d_gene: TRBD2; v_gene: TRBV7-9; j_gene: TRBJ2-1; abundance: NA; CDR3nt: TGTGCCAGCAGCTTAGTCCTAGCGGGGAAAAATGAGCAGTTCTTC; CDR3aa: CASSLVLAGKNEQFF
d_gene: NA; v_gene: TRBV7-9; j_gene: TRBJ2-6; abundance: NA; CDR3nt: TGTGCCAGCAGCGCCTTGACAGGATCCAGCGACTCTGGGGCCAACGTCCTGACTTTC; CDR3aa: CASSALTGSSDSGANVLTF
d_gene: TRBD1; v_gene: TRBV6-5; j_gene: TRBJ2-7; abundance: NA; CDR3nt: TGTGCCAGCAGCCCCGGGACAGTCTACGAGCAGTACTTC; CDR3aa: CASSPGTVYEQYF
d_gene: NA; v_gene: TRBV21-1; j_gene: TRBJ1-6; abundance: NA; CDR3nt: TGTGCCAGCAGCAAAGCCCCCGTGGGAGAATATAATTCACCCCTCCACTTT; CDR3aa: CASSKAPVGEYNSPLHF
d_gene: TRBD1; v_gene: TRBV6-1; j_gene: TRBJ1-4; abundance: once; CDR3nt: TGTGCCAGCAGTGAAAGGGGACAGGGGCAAATTAGTGAAAAACTGTTTTTT; CDR3aa: CASSERGQGQISEKLFF
d_gene: NA; v_gene: TRBV19; j_gene: TRBJ1-3; abundance: NA; CDR3nt: TGTGCCAGTAGTATAGAAGGGACAATCTCTGGAAACACCATATATTTT; CDR3aa: CASSIEGTISGNTIYF
d_gene: TRBD2; v_gene: TRBV5-4; j_gene: TRBJ2-7; abundance: NA; CDR3nt: TGTGCCAGCAGCTCCCGACTAGCGGGGGGGGCAGACGAGCAGTACTTC; CDR3aa: CASSSRLAGGADEQYF
d_gene: NA; v_gene: TRBV3-1/TRBV3-2; j_gene: TRBJ2-7; abundance: NA; CDR3nt: TGTGCCAGCAGCCATGCCCAGGGTCACGAGCAGTACTTC; CDR3aa: CASSHAQGHEQYF
d_gene: NA; v_gene: TRBV28; j_gene: TRBJ1-5; abundance: NA; CDR3nt: TGTGCCAGCAGCCGGAACAGGGTTAGTAATCAGCCCCAGCATTTT; CDR3aa: CASSRNRVSNQPQHF
d_gene: NA; v_gene: TRBV19; j_gene: TRBJ2-7; abundance: once; CDR3nt: TGTGCCAGTAGTATGTCTGTACCTTATGGGCTCTACGAGCAGTACTTC; CDR3aa: CASSMSVPYGLYEQYF
d_gene: NA; v_gene: TRBV7-9; j_gene: TRBJ2-3; abundance: NA; CDR3nt: TGTGCCAGCAGCTTAACCCGAGACACAGATACGCAGTATTTT; CDR3aa: CASSLTRDTDTQYF